This TCR beta chain was captured in a study of blood T cell repertoires in COVID-19 (dated by TCRdb to the early 2020s). With respect to the entire study: Collaborator samples came from the United States, Italy and Spain and covered acute and convalescent phases of COVID-19. The dataset comprised deeply sampled blood TCRbeta repertoires from subjects exposed to, actively infected with, or recovered from COVID-19. The prospective study material was composed of cDNA or gDNA derived from T cells, B-cell-depleted T cells, or PBMCs. Nearly every sample came with metadata listing a de-identified subject ID, COVID-19 status, age in years and sex. Samples came from the ongoing ImmuneRACE study (first 160 participants) plus 1,254 subjects from 6 global collaborators. A freely available public database, intended as a resource for researchers studying the immune response to SARS-CoV-2, is where the repertoires were released. Where HLA class I and class II types were available, the types were taken from metadata supplied by the sample provider, not from assay-based typing. Study-wide conclusions, independent of this receptor: Clinical and demographic metadata were provided uncurated, with the amount varying by source and participant.

Each collaborating institution followed its own protocols to collect whole blood in K2EDTA tubes. For TCRbeta analysis, collaborator samples were shipped as frozen whole blood, as isolated PBMCs, or as DNA extracted from either sample type. To note about this clone: The antigen it binds to is not known. Nothing much larger sits one base from this clone, and base qualities are not available.

TCRbeta CDR3 regions were amplified from genomic DNA by means of the immunoSEQ Assay, a bias-controlled multiplex PCR. For the original study's pipeline: The number of nucleated cells in each sample was estimated by amplification of reference gene primers within the assay. Sequence reads were collapsed and filtered to measure the absolute abundance of every unique TCRbeta CDR3 rearrangement. For each sample, productive Simpson clonality was calculated as the square root of Simpson's diversity index over productive rearrangements. TCRdb retrieved this table from immuneACCESS and kept in-frame rearrangements only. Not all clones are present; in checked studies, unresolved V genes account for under half, and no reason is known for the remainder. V and J calls and clone size are as listed in that table; D and trimming were resolved from the DNA. The sample table records around 40,000 clones; around 90% of these occur just once. The biggest ten clones account for about 22% of the sample.

The sequence came from a man aged 45-60 years with active COVID-19. The sequencing sample was made of peripheral blood.

The CDR3 amino acid sequence is: CASSPPTAYEQYF. The DNA sequence is TGTGCCAGCTCACCCCCCACTGCCTACGAGCAGTACTTC. The chain joins TRBV18 to TRBJ2-7; the D gene lacks a confident call. V sheds 3 bases and J sheds 2 bases, leaving 8 bases between their ends. As encoded in the germline V gene, CDR1 is KGHSH while CDR2 is LQKENI. The cysteine opens and the phenylalanine closes a CDR3 of 13 amino acids. Only the CDR3 DNA stays, 39 bases, in frame from base 1.